The text below deals with one T cell receptor beta chain. What it recognizes is unknown. This sample stems from a study of shared clonotypes between healthy human individuals. Overall study: Three plates were used per donor for CD4 naive, three for CD4 memory, two for CD8 naive and one for CD8 memory.

Study results and limitations: Relative to their counterparts shared across all four donors, non-shared clonotypes exhibited diminished generation probabilities.

At the deep level, the assay was run. Each sorted subset replicate got 200 ng genomic DNA, 30,000 or so genomes. Clones were sequenced by immunoSEQ multiplex PCR, and TCRdb holds only the in-frame ones, with some missing. The repertoire consists of around 2.1 million clones, with 85% to 95% occurring once and the leading ten covering 1.7%. CD8 cells regarded as naive lacked CD45RO, were positively chosen for CCR7, and omitted terminally differentiated effector memory CD45RA+ cells. Per the germline V gene, CDR1 is SGHDT and CDR2 is YYEEEE. V was shortened by 1 base and J by 5 bases, with 13 bases between the two germline ends. This CDR3 has 15 residues.

The sequencing sample was made of naive CD8+ T cells from PBMCs. V is TRBV5-6 and J is TRBJ2-1; no definite D call. This clonotype originated in a man between 18 and 29 years old in good health. Some clones in this sample may be carry-over from other donors' samples. Written as DNA, the CDR3 is TGTGCCAGCAGCTTGTGGTCTACCGGAGACAATGAGCAGTTCTTC. It translates to CASSLWSTGDNEQFF.